Sequencing of this TCR beta chain was carried out in a study of shared clonotypes between healthy human individuals. Study overall: There were three CD4 naive, three CD4 memory, two CD8 naive and one CD8 memory plates per donor. The study's findings and limits: Naive subsets generally exceeded memory subsets in estimated richness.

Germline CDR1 is SGHAT and CDR2 is FQNNGV. The V and J ends lost 6 bases and 5 bases, in that order; junction bases with no gene match: 11. This CDR3 spans 15 amino acids. Every subset's genomic DNA went evenly onto several immunoSEQ plates. As handled by the study authors: Filtering differed because ImmunoSEQ produced junction-only sequences that carried no quality scores. TCRdb's table, derived via immunoSEQ multiplex PCR, lists solely in-frame clones and lacks some. Clone size and the V and J calls come from that table; the DNA yielded D and trimming. The table includes around 2,000,000 clones, approximately 95% detected once. A word on this clone: The antigen is unknown.

It was CD45RO-negative cells, positively selected for CCR7, that made up naive CD8 cells, with terminally differentiated effector memory CD45RA+ cells excluded. The TCR comes from a man between 18 and 35 years old in good health. The sequenced material came from naive CD8+ T cells sorted from blood. The chain couples TRBV11-2 to TRBJ2-5; TRBD1 matches at 8 bases. CDR3: CASRSVGQGLETQYF. The DNA of the CDR3 is TGTGCCAGCAGATCAGTAGGACAGGGTTTGGAGACCCAGTACTTC.